Following are 29 T cell receptor beta chains from one sample sequenced in a study of blood T cell repertoires in COVID-19. Assay used: immunoSEQ multiplex PCR; TCRdb lists only in-frame clones, some missing. Among 130,000 to 150,000 clones listed, roughly 79% were seen once. The sequenced sample was peripheral blood. These receptors were obtained from a human donor with acute or convalescent COVID-19. The donor label of this sample is uncertain.

This chain uses TRBV2 with TRBJ1-5, with a possible D match to TRBD1 (5 bases). This CDR3 contains 15 residues. CDR1 and CDR2 (germline): SNHLY, FYNNEI. V was cut by 4 bases and J by 1 base, with 11 bases left in between. The CDR3 DNA is TGTGCCAGCAGTGTCAGGGTAGAAAGCAATCAGCCCCAGCATTTT. Translation gives CASSVRVESNQPQHF. Full variable domain (missing parts from reference TRBV2 and TRBJ1-5): EPEVTQTPSHQVTQMGQEVILRCVPISNHLYFYWYRQILGQKVEFLVSFYNNEISEKSEIFDDQFSVERPDGSNFTLKIRSTKLEDSAMYFCASSVRVESNQPQHFGDGTRLSIL.

This chain links TRBV5-1 with TRBJ1-3; D remains ambiguous. CDR1 is SGHRS and CDR2 is YFSETQ in the germline V gene. The ends were cut back, 0 bases at V and 0 bases at J, with 10 bases in the middle. The CDR3 totals 16 residues. CDR3 sequence: CASSLAEGVSGNTIYF. The CDR3 coding sequence is TGCGCCAGCAGCTTGGCGGAGGGCGTCTCTGGAAACACCATATATTTT. The full variable domain, rest sourced from reference TRBV5-1 and TRBJ1-3, is KAGVTQTPRYLIKTRGQQVTLSCSPISGHRSVSWYQQTPGQGLQFLFEYFSETQRNKGNFPGRFSGRQFSNSRSEMNVSTLELGDSALYLCASSLAEGVSGNTIYFGEGSWLTVV.

The chain links TRBV30 to TRBJ2-3; 9 nucleotides match TRBD1. Germline-derived CDR1 and CDR2 are GTSNPN and SVGIG (reference sequence). The CDR3 covers 13 residues. Trimming at V came to 1 base and at J to 4 bases, leaving 0 bases not matched to a gene. CDR3 protein: CAWSGDRADTQYF. The CDR3 DNA sequence: TGTGCCTGGAGTGGGGACAGGGCAGATACGCAGTATTTT. The variable domain in full, with the rest retrieved from reference TRBV30 and TRBJ2-3, is SQTIHQWPATLVQPVGSPLSLECTVEGTSNPNLYWYRQAAGRGLQLLFYSVGIGQISSEVPQNLSASRPQDRQFILSSKKLLLSDSGFYLCAWSGDRADTQYFGPGTRLTVL.

The chain is built from TRBV6-4 and TRBJ2-6; 8 nucleotides line up with TRBD1. Germline loops: CDR1 MRHNA, CDR2 SNTAGT. This CDR3 contains 17 residues. V lost 4 bases and J lost 0; bases outside the gene matches: 5. CDR3 DNA: TGTGCCAGCAGTGCACAGGGGGGTAACTCTGGGGCCAACGTCCTGACTTTC. It yields the protein CASSAQGGNSGANVLTF.

This chain connects TRBV6-4 to TRBJ1-3; TRBD1 matches at 10 bases. V lost 6 bases to trimming and J lost 1 base; unmatched junction nucleotides: 6. Germline values: CDR1 MRHNA, CDR2 SNTAGT. The CDR3 is made up of 16 amino acids. This chain's CDR3 is CASSHGQGGSGNTIYF. As DNA, the CDR3 is TGTGCCAGCAGCCACGGACAGGGGGGTTCTGGAAACACCATATATTTT.

The genes are TRBV1 and TRBJ2-1; the D call in the table, TRBD2, was not verified against the DNA. TRBV1 is given as a pseudogene. The CDR3 loop spans 20 amino acids. CDR3 loop: CTSSQERIRKVRTSYNEQFF. CDR3 nucleotide sequence: TGCACCAGCAGCCAAGAAAGAATCAGGAAGGTTAGGACTTCTTACAATGAGCAGTTCTTC.

The V call is TRBV9, the J call TRBJ1-4, with D tentatively TRBD1 (5 bases). The CDR3 spans 13 residues. The V end lost 4 bases, the J end lost 7 bases, and 11 bases lay between the germline ends. In germline, CDR1 is SGDLS, CDR2 YYNGEE. CDR3 region: CASSPQTAEKLFF. For the CDR3, the DNA is TGTGCCAGCAGCCCACAGACAGCTGAAAAACTGTTTTTT. The variable domain in full, completed from reference TRBV9 and TRBJ1-4, reads DSGVTQTPKHLITATGQRVTLRCSPRSGDLSVYWYQQSLDQGLQFLIQYYNGEERAKGNILERFSAQQFPDLHSELNLSSLELGDSALYFCASSPQTAEKLFFGSGTQLSVL.

The gene calls are TRBV27 and TRBJ1-1; D is possibly TRBD1 (5 bases). The germline V and J ends were trimmed by 5 bases and 1 base, with 14 bases remaining between them. Germline CDR1 reads MNHEY; CDR2 reads SMNVEV (reference sequence). The CDR3 is 15 residues long. The CDR3 is CASSPSRGGNTEAFF. In DNA, the CDR3 is TGTGCCAGCAGTCCCTCTCGGGGGGGGAACACTGAAGCTTTCTTT.

The genes are TRBV19 and TRBJ1-5; D is uncertain. The CDR3 loop spans 16 amino acids. Per germline, CDR1 LNHDA and CDR2 SQIVND (reference sequence). The V end lost 0 bases, the J end lost 3 bases, and 12 bases lay between the germline ends. CDR3: CASSIDRRRVNQPQHF. In DNA, the CDR3 is TGTGCCAGTAGTATAGATCGCAGGAGGGTCAATCAGCCCCAGCATTTT.

The table lists this clone with a count of one. J is TRBJ2-5 and V is TRBV30, with TRBD2 matching 11 bases. Germline trimming cut 3 bases from V and 2 bases from J; bases unmatched to any gene: 14. This CDR3 is built from 18 residues. CDR1 is GTSNPN and CDR2 is SVGIG in the germline V gene (reference sequence). The CDR3 is CAWRGLRLAGRYQETQYF. The CDR3 nucleotides read TGTGCCTGGAGGGGACTAAGACTAGCGGGGAGATATCAAGAGACCCAGTACTTC.

This clone showed up just a few times. The chain joins TRBV18 to TRBJ1-5; D possibly corresponds to TRBD1 (5 bases). The CDR3 sequence is 15 residues long. CDR1 and CDR2 (germline): KGHSH, LQKENI. V lost 6 bases to trimming and J lost 7 bases, with 19 bases between them. The CDR3 reads CASSQAGHPRQPQHF. CDR3 bases: TGTGCCAGCTCCCAAGCGGGGCACCCACGGCAGCCCCAGCATTTT.

The V gene is TRBV18, the J gene TRBJ1-6; D unresolved. The CDR3 runs to 15 residues. The germline gives CDR1 KGHSH, CDR2 LQKENI. Trimming removed 6 bases at V and 5 bases at J, with 14 bases between. CDR3 sequence reads: CASSPTKSDNSPLHF. The CDR3 DNA is TGTGCCAGCTCTCCTACGAAAAGCGATAATTCACCCCTCCACTTT.

The rearrangement links TRBV27 to TRBJ2-3; D perhaps matches TRBD2 (6 bases). CDR3 length: 11 amino acids. Germline loops: CDR1 MNHEY, CDR2 SMNVEV (reference sequence). The germline V and J ends were trimmed by 6 bases and 10 bases, with 11 bases remaining between them. The CDR3, as DNA: TGTGCCAGCAGCTTCGGGGGTGCGCAGTATTTT. As protein: CASSFGGAQYF.

This chain connects TRBV24-1 to TRBJ2-3; possibly TRBD1 for D (6 bases). CDR1 and CDR2 from the germline V gene are KGHDR and SFDVKD. CDR3 length: 14 amino acids. The V gene lost 9 bases and the J gene lost 2 bases, with 14 bases spanning the gap. The CDR3, as DNA: TGTGCCACCCAAGGGGACACTAACACAGATACGCAGTATTTT. Its protein product is CATQGDTNTDTQYF.

This chain uses TRBV10-1 with TRBJ1-1; TRBD1 matches at 7 bases. Germline V gene lookup returns CDR1 WNHNN and CDR2 SYGVQD (reference sequence). The junction had 4 bases not matched to a gene; V was cut back by 8 bases and J by 1 base. This CDR3 has 13 amino acids. The CDR3 here is CASRQGRNTEAFF. In DNA form, the CDR3 reads TGCGCCAGCCGACAGGGAAGGAACACTGAAGCTTTCTTT.

J is TRBJ2-2 and V is TRBV2; 13 bases agree with TRBD2. J gave up 3 bases and V 10 bases, and 8 bases lay outside the gene matches. Germline assignment: CDR1 SNHLY and CDR2 FYNNEI. The CDR3 spans 16 residues. This CDR3 reads CAISTSGGLYTGELFF. CDR3 in DNA: TGTGCCATTTCGACTAGCGGGGGGCTGTACACCGGGGAGCTGTTTTTT.

This rearrangement joins TRBV6-1 to TRBJ2-7; D gene ambiguous. Trimming cost V 2 bases and J 7 bases, with 15 bases left between them. Germline V gene lookup returns CDR1 MNHNS and CDR2 SASEGT. The length of the CDR3 is 14 residues. The CDR3 reads CASSEWLSSGEQYV. Written as DNA, the CDR3 is TGTGCCAGCAGTGAATGGTTATCGTCCGGTGAGCAGTACGTC.

Turning to this clone: In the same sample, other DNA sequences code for this CDR3. The rearrangement uses TRBV3-1 (or the pseudogene TRBV3-2) and TRBJ2-2; unclear D gene. Germline V gene data show CDR1 as LGHDT and CDR2 as YNNKEL (reference sequence). There are 12 residues in the CDR3. Trimming stripped 4 bases from V and 3 bases from J, with 3 bases between. The CDR3 here is CASSLYTGELFF. The CDR3 nucleotides are TGTGCCAGCAGCCTATACACCGGGGAGCTGTTTTTT.

The gene calls are TRBV19 and TRBJ1-1, with a tentative D call TRBD1 (6 bases). This CDR3 is 14 amino acids long. The germline V gene has CDR1 LNHDA and CDR2 SQIVND (reference sequence). Trimming took 4 bases from V and 2 from J, leaving 11 bases between them. CDR3 nucleotide sequence: TGTGCCAGTAGTACACAGGGTAGTAACACTGAAGCTTTCTTT. As protein: CASSTQGSNTEAFF.

CDR3 nucleotides: TGTGCCAGCAGCTTATACGAGTCCTACGAGCAGTACTTC. Encoded protein: CASSLYESYEQYF. V is TRBV5-6 and J is TRBJ2-7; D is unresolved. This CDR3 is built from 13 residues. Germline loops: CDR1 SGHDT, CDR2 YYEEEE. Trimming removed 2 bases at V and 1 base at J, with 7 bases between.

This sequence joins TRBV5-1 and TRBJ1-2; 9 bases map to TRBD1. With V trimmed by 4 bases and J by 2 bases, 3 bases remained unmatched. The germline V gene encodes CDR1 SGHRS and CDR2 YFSETQ. The CDR3 has 14 amino acids. The CDR3 DNA follows: TGCGCCAGCAGCCCGGGACAGGGAAACTATGGCTACACCTTC. This translates into CASSPGQGNYGYTF.

The J gene is TRBJ1-4, the V gene TRBV6-5, with D possibly TRBD1 on 6 matching bases. The V gene lost 2 bases and the J gene lost 7 bases, with 11 bases spanning the gap. The germline V gene encodes CDR1 MNHEY and CDR2 SVGAGI. CDR3 size: 14 residues. The chain's CDR3 is CASSYRTVGEKLFF. CDR3 nucleotides: TGTGCCAGCAGTTACCGGACAGTTGGTGAAAAACTGTTTTTT.

The chain recombines TRBV4-1 with TRBJ1-1; 10 nucleotides align to TRBD1. There are 15 residues in the CDR3. Germline CDR1 and CDR2: MGHRA and YSYEKL. V gave up 3 bases and J gave up 5 bases; unmatched junction bases: 6. CDR3 residues: CASSHRQGAITEAFF. In DNA, the CDR3 is TGCGCCAGCAGCCACCGACAGGGGGCAATTACTGAAGCTTTCTTT.

The chain combines TRBV12-5 with TRBJ1-1; TRBD1 is a possible D gene (5 bases). Germline loops: CDR1 LGHNT, CDR2 FRNRAP. Trimming cost V 1 base and J 1 base, with 7 bases left between them. The CDR3 covers 14 residues. CDR3 sequence reads: CASGLGGSNTEAFF. CDR3 in DNA: TGTGCTAGTGGTTTGGGGGGCTCGAACACTGAAGCTTTCTTT.

The gene calls are TRBV19 and TRBJ2-7; a possible D gene is TRBD1 (6 bases). The CDR3 has 13 amino acids. Germline loops: CDR1 LNHDA, CDR2 SQIVND (reference sequence). The V end lost 3 bases, the J end lost 7 bases, and 13 bases lay between the germline ends. The CDR3: CASSIMGAGEQYF. Here the CDR3 DNA reads TGTGCCAGTAGTATCATGGGGGCCGGGGAGCAGTACTTC.

The genes are TRBV9 and TRBJ1-1, with a weak D call TRBD1 (5 bases). Trimming took 4 bases from V and 2 from J, leaving 15 bases between them. Germline V gene sequence: CDR1 SGDLS, CDR2 YYNGEE. The CDR3 runs 15 residues. CDR3 sequence: CASSPRQTSNTEAFF. CDR3 DNA: TGTGCCAGCAGCCCCCGACAGACGTCAAACACTGAAGCTTTCTTT. The full variable domain, in which reference TRBV9 and TRBJ1-1 provide the parts outside the CDR3, is DSGVTQTPKHLITATGQRVTLRCSPRSGDLSVYWYQQSLDQGLQFLIQYYNGEERAKGNILERFSAQQFPDLHSELNLSSLELGDSALYFCASSPRQTSNTEAFFGQGTRLTVV.

This clone was observed a single time. Other DNA variants within this sample encode the same CDR3. The CDR3 region is CASSLGAGTEAFF. The CDR3 DNA sequence: TGCGCCAGCAGCTTGGGGGCAGGCACTGAAGCTTTCTTT. V usage is TRBV5-1 and J usage is TRBJ1-1; D is unclear. CDR1 and CDR2 from the germline V gene are SGHRS and YFSETQ. The V and J ends lost 0 bases and 4 bases respectively, with 7 bases between them. CDR3 length equals 13 residues.

V is TRBV4-1 and J is TRBJ2-5; TRBD1 is a possible D gene (6 bases). CDR3 size: 16 residues. Germline CDR1 reads MGHRA; CDR2 reads YSYEKL. The V end lost 4 bases, the J end lost 5 bases, and 20 bases lay between the germline ends. CDR3 coding DNA: TGCGCCAGCAGCCTGCGACCGCAGGGGAGTCAGGAGACCCAGTACTTC. Amino acids: CASSLRPQGSQETQYF.

This chain links TRBV7-2 with TRBJ1-1, with TRBD1 identical over 7 bases. The CDR3 runs 13 residues. The J segment lost 6 bases and the V segment lost 4 bases, leaving 5 bases of the junction unmatched. Germline V CDR1 and CDR2: SGHTA, FQGNSA. The CDR3 protein is CASSSRQGSEAFF. The CDR3 DNA reads TGTGCCAGCAGCTCCAGACAGGGCTCTGAAGCTTTCTTT.